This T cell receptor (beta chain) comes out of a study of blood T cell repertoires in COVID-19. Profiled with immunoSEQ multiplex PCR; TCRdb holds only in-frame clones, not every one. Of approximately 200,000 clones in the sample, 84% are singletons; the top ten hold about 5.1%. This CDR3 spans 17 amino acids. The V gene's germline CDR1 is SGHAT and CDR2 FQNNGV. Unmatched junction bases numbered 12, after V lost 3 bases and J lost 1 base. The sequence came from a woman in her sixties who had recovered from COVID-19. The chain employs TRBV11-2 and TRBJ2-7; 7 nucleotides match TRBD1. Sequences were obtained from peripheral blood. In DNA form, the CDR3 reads TGTGCCAGCAGCTTCGGGACAGAACTTGACCCATCCTACGAGCAGTACTTC. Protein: CASSFGTELDPSYEQYF.